This paragraph covers one T cell receptor beta chain sequence. CDR1 is SGHNT and CDR2 is YYREEE in the germline V gene (reference sequence). The CDR3 consists of 17 residues. TCR beta cDNA was generated via 5'RACE template switching incorporating UMIs. Each CDR3 protein gets one entry in TCRdb, which reprocessed the 5' RACE reads and gives no DNA. The sample's table shows over 200,000 distinct CDR3 sequences. The record originates from a study of T cells expressing NK-cell markers. Study-wide background: Sorted T-cell subsets CD3+CD56+NKG2C+, CD3+CD56+NKG2C- and CD3+CD56-NKG2C+ were TCR beta-sequenced. The eight sequenced donors comprised seven who were HCMV-seropositive and one who was seronegative.

The sample taken for sequencing was blood T cells: a sorted CD56 or NKG2C T cell subset, CD4+ or CD8+ T cells, or bulk PBMC T cells (not recorded which). This clonotype originated in a man younger than 35 in good health. The genes are TRBV5-4 and TRBJ1-1. The CDR3: CASSPKGRPLMNTEAFF.